Here is one T cell receptor (beta chain) with its context. Germline V CDR1 and CDR2: SGHTA, FQGNSA. Trimming took 5 bases from V and 2 from J; bases not matched to a gene: 1. CDR3 length: 13 residues. This record belongs to a study of blood T cells in healthy people across ages. Combining a sample-barcoded 5' primer with a J-beta primer mix, a second PCR ran for roughly 7 to 12 cycles. TCRdb reprocessed the 5' RACE reads via MiXCR and lists one record per CDR3 protein. The data show 1.4 million to 1.5 million distinct CDR3 sequences, 42% seen once. The study recruited healthy Caucasian donors from Russia who were aged about 6 to 95. They isolated at least 6 million PBMCs from each sample.

This clonotype was obtained from a woman under 30 in good health. The sequenced sample consisted of blood. V gene TRBV7-2 combines with J gene TRBJ2-5; 8 bases align to TRBD1. The CDR3 DNA reads TGTGCCAGCAGCACAGGGGGGCAAGAGACCCAGTACTTC. Amino acid sequence: CASSTGGQETQYF.